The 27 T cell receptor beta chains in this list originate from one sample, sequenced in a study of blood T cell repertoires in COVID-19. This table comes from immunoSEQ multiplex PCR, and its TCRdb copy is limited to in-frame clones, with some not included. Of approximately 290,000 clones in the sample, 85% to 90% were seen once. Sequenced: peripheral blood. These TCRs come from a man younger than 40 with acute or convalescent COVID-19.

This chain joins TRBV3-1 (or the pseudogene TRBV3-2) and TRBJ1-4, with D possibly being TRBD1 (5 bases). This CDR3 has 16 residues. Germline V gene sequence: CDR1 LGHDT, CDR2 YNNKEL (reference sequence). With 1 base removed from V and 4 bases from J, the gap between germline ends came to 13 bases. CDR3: CASSQAPQGFNEKLFF. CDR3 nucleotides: TGTGCCAGCAGCCAAGCCCCCCAGGGCTTTAATGAAAAACTGTTTTTT.

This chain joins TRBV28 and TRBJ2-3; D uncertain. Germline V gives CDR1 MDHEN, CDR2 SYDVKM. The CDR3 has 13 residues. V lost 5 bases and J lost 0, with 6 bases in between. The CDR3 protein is CASSPYSTDTQYF. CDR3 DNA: TGTGCCAGCAGTCCCTATAGCACAGATACGCAGTATTTT.

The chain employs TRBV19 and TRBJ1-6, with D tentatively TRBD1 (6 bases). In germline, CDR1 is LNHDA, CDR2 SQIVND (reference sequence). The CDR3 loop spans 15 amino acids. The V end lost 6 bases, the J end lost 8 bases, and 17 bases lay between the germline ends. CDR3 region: CASREKGTTHSPLHF. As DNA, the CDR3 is TGTGCCAGTAGGGAAAAGGGGACAACTCATTCACCCCTCCACTTT.

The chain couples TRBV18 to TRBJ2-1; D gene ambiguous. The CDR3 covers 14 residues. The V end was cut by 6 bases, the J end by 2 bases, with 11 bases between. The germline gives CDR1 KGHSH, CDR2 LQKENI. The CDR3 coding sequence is TGTGCCAGCTCCCCCGAGACTGCCTACAATGAGCAGTTCTTC. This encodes CASSPETAYNEQFF.

The CDR3 loop reads CGSGDRGFGDEQYF. The CDR3 DNA reads as TGTGGATCTGGAGACAGGGGGTTTGGGGACGAGCAGTACTTC. The chain combines TRBV6-5 with TRBJ2-7; 9 bases agree with TRBD1. This CDR3 is built from 14 residues. Germline V gene data show CDR1 as MNHEY and CDR2 as SVGAGI.

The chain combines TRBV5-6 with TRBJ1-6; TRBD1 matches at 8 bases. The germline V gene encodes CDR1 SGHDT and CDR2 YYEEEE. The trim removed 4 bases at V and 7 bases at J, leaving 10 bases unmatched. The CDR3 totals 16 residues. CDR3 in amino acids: CASSLKQGVKNSPLHF. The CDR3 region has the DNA TGTGCCAGCAGCCTGAAACAGGGGGTTAAAAATTCACCCCTCCACTTT.

As DNA, the CDR3 is TGTGCCAGCAGCTTCCTTATACTTCTGAGCTCCTACGAGCAGTACTTC. It translates to CASSFLILLSSYEQYF. The J gene is TRBJ2-7, the V gene TRBV5-8; D is unresolved. CDR3 length equals 16 residues. V lost 2 bases and J lost 0, with 15 bases in between. CDR1 and CDR2 from the germline V gene are SGHTS and YDEGEE.

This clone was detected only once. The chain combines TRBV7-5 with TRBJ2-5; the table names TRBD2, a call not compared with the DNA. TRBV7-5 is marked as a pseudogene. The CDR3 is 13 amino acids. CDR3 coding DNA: TGTGCCAGAAGCTCCCGAGCGGGAGAGACCCAGTACTTC. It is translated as CARSSRAGETQYF.

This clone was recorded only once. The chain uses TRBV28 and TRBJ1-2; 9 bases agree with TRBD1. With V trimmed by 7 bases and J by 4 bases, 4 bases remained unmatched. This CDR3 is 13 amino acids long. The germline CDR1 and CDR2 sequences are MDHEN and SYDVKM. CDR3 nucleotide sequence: TGTGCCAGCATTGACAGGGGGTCCTATGGCTACACCTTC. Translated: CASIDRGSYGYTF.

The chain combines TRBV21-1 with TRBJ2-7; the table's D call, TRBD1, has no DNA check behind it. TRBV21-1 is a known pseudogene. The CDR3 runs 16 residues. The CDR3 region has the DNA TGTGCCAGCAGCAATAGTAAGGGACAGGGATACTACGAGCAGTACTTC. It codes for CASSNSKGQGYYEQYF.

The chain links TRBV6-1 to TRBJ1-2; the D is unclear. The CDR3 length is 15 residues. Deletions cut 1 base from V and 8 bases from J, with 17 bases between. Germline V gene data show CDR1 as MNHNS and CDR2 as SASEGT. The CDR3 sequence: CASSEEVRGYWGYTF. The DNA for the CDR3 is TGTGCCAGCAGTGAAGAAGTGCGCGGATATTGGGGCTACACCTTC.

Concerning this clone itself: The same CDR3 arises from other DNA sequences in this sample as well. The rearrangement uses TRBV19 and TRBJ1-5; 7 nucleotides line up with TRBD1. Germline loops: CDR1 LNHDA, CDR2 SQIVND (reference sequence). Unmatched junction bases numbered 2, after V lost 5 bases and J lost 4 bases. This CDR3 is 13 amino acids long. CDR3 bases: TGTGCCAGTAGTCGGGACAGAAATCAGCCCCAGCATTTT. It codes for CASSRDRNQPQHF. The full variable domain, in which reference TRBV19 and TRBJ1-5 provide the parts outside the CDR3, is DGGITQSPKYLFRKEGQNVTLSCEQNLNHDAMYWYRQDPGQGLRLIYYSQIVNDFQKGDIAEGYSVSREKKESFPLTVTSAQKNPTAFYLCASSRDRNQPQHFGDGTRLSIL.

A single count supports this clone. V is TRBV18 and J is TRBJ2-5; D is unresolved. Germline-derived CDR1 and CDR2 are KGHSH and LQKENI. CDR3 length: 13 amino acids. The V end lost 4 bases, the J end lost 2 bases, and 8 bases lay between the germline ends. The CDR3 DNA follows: TGTGCCAGCTCACTGGGCTTACAAGAGACCCAGTACTTC. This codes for CASSLGLQETQYF.

In DNA form, the CDR3 reads TGTGCCAGTAAGAGGGGGTTTATTGAGAACACTGAAGCTTTCTTT. Protein product: CASKRGFIENTEAFF. The gene calls are TRBV19 and TRBJ1-1; maybe TRBD1 (6 bases). This CDR3 comprises 15 residues. In germline, CDR1 is LNHDA, CDR2 SQIVND (reference sequence). Trimming cost V 7 bases and J 1 base, with 16 bases left between them. The variable domain in full, with the rest retrieved from reference TRBV19 and TRBJ1-1, is DGGITQSPKYLFRKEGQNVTLSCEQNLNHDAMYWYRQDPGQGLRLIYYSQIVNDFQKGDIAEGYSVSREKKESFPLTVTSAQKNPTAFYLCASKRGFIENTEAFFGQGTRLTVV.

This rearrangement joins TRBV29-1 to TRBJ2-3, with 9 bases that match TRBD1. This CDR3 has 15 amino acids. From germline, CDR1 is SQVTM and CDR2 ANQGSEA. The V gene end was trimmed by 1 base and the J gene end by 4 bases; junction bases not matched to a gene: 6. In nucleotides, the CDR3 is TGCAGCGTTGAAGTCCGGGACAGGGAACCAGATACGCAGTATTTT. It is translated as CSVEVRDREPDTQYF.

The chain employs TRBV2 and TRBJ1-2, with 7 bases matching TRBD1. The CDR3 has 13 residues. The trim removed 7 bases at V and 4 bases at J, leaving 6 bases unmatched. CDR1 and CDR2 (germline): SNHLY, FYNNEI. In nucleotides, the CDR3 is TGTGCCAGCACTCCGACAGGGCTCTATGGCTACACCTTC. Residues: CASTPTGLYGYTF.

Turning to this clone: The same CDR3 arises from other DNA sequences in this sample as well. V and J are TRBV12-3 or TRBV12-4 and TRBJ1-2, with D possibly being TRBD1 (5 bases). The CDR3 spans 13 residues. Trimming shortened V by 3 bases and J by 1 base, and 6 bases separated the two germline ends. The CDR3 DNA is TGTGCCAGCAGTTTCCAGGGTAACTATGGCTACACCTTC. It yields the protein CASSFQGNYGYTF.

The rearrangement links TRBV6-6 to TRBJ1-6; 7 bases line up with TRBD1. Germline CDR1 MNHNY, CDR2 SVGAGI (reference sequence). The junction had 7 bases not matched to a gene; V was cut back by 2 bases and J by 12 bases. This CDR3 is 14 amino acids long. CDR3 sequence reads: CASSYERQGGPLHF. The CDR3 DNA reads TGTGCCAGCAGTTACGAGAGACAGGGAGGACCCCTCCACTTT.

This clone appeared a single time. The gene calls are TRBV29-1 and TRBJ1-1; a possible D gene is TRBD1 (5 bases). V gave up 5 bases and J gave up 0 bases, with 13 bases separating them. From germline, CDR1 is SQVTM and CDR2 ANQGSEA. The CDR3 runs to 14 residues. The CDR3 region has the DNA TGCAGCGTTACCCAGGGCCGATTGAACACTGAAGCTTTCTTT. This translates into CSVTQGRLNTEAFF.

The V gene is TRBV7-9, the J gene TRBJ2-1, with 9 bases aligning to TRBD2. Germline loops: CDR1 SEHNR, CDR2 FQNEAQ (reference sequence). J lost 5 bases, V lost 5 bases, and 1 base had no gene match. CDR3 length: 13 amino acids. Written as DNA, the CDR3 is TGTGCCAGCAGCCGACTAGCGGACAATGAGCAGTTCTTC. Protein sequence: CASSRLADNEQFF. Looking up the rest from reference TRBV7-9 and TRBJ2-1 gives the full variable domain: DTGVSQNPRHKITKRGQNVTFRCDPISEHNRLYWYRQTLGQGPEFLTYFQNEAQLEKSRLLSDRFSAERPKGSFSTLEIQRTEQGDSAMYLCASSRLADNEQFFGPGTRLTVL.

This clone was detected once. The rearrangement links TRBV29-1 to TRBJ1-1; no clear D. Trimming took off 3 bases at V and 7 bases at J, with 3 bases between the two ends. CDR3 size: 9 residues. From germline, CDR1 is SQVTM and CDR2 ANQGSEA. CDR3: CSVDIEAFF. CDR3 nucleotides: TGCAGCGTTGACATTGAAGCTTTCTTT.

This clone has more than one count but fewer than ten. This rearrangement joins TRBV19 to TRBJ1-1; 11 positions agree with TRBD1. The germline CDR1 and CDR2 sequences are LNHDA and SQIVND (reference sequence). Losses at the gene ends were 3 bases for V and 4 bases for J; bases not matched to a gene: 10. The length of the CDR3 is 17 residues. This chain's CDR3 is CASSIGTGGKFITEAFF. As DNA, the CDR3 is TGTGCCAGTAGTATTGGGACAGGGGGAAAATTTATCACTGAAGCTTTCTTT.

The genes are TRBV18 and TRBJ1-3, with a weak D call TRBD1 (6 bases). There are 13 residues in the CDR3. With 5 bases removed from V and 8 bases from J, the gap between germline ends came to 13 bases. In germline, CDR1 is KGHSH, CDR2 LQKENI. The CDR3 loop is CASSRRGADTIYF. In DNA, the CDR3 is TGTGCCAGCTCAAGACGGGGGGCTGACACCATATATTTT.

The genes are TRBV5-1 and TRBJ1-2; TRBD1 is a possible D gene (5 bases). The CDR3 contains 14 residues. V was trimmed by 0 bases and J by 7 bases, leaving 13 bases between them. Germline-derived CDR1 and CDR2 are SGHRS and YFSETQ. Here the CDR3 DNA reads TGCGCCAGCAGCTTGGTGGGGCAGGGTTTTGGCTACACCTTC. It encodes CASSLVGQGFGYTF.

CDR3 nucleotide sequence: TGTGCCAGCAGTGCGAGGCAGGGGAACACCGGGGAGCTGTTTTTT. Translated: CASSARQGNTGELFF. The chain links TRBV2 to TRBJ2-2; D is perhaps TRBD1 (5 bases). The CDR3 sequence is 15 residues long. Germline V gene sequence: CDR1 SNHLY, CDR2 FYNNEI. Trimming pared 4 bases from V and 1 base from J, leaving 10 bases between.

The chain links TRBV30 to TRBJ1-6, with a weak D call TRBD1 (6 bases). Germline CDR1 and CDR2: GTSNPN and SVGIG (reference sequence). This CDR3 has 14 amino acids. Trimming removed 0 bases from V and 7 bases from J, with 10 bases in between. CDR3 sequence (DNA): TGTGCCTGGAGTGTCGGACAGCCAAATTCACCCCTCCACTTT. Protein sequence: CAWSVGQPNSPLHF.

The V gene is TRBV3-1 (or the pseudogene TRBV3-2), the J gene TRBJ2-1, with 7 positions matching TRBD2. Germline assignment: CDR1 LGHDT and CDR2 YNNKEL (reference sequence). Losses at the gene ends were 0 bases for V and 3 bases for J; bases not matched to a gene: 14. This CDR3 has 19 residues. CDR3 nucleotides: TGTGCCAGCAGCCAAGAGTCTAGCGGACCTCACATATTCTACAATGAGCAGTTCTTC. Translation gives CASSQESSGPHIFYNEQFF.